This T cell receptor (beta chain) was profiled in a study of cytomegalovirus exposure and HLA in healthy donors. Study-level points and caveats: Common viral pathogens were later found to be apparently linked to several of the most significant clusters.

As to this clone: What it binds is not known.

The PCR employed 60 Vbeta primers together with 13 Jbeta primers. Sequencing was performed with immunoSEQ multiplex PCR; in TCRdb, only in-frame clones are kept and a portion is missing. The profile shows approximately 110,000 clones, around 80% of them singletons. This CDR3 has 16 residues. Per the germline V gene, CDR1 is SGHNT and CDR2 is YYREEE (reference sequence). The V and J ends lost 5 bases and 4 bases respectively, with 22 bases between them. The sequenced sample consisted of PBMCs. The chain is built from TRBV5-4 and TRBJ2-7; a weak D match, TRBD2 (7 bases). This TCR was sampled from a woman aged 25 to 39 in good health and CMV-seronegative. The CDR3 loop is CASRLAPDSLGYEQYF. The CDR3 nucleotides are TGTGCCAGCAGACTAGCGCCGGACAGCCTTGGGTACGAGCAGTACTTC.